This TCR beta chain was sequenced in a study of blood T cell repertoires in COVID-19. This CDR3 spans 14 amino acids. Trimming left V 2 bases short and J 6 bases short, with 15 bases between. Looked up from germline, CDR1 is GTSNPN and CDR2 is SVGIG (reference sequence). TCRdb's table, derived via immunoSEQ multiplex PCR, lists solely in-frame clones and lacks some. The top ten clones hold about 5% of a sample with more than 70,000 clones, about nine tenths of them seen once. The sequencing sample was made of peripheral blood. The source is a man aged 45-65 years with active or convalescent COVID-19. The genes are TRBV30 and TRBJ2-3; maybe TRBD2 (7 bases). CDR3 in amino acids: CAWSIGGPGDTQYF. Written as DNA, the CDR3 is TGTGCCTGGAGTATCGGGGGGCCGGGGGATACGCAGTATTTT.